Shown below are 17 T cell receptor beta chains from a single sample sequenced in a study of T cells in Graves' hyperthyroidism and ophthalmopathy. Amplification of TCR beta CDR3 regions used RNA as the template. HTBI primers were employed in a first-round RT-PCR of the TCR CDR3. TCRdb re-analysed the multiplex PCR reads in MiXCR, keeping a single row per CDR3 protein. The sample consists of 350,000 to 400,000 distinct CDR3 sequences, more than 13% of them appearing once. Sample: blood. These receptors were taken from a woman aged 25 to 39 with Graves' hyperthyroidism.

This clonotype was found many times. The CDR3 bases are TGTGCCAGCAGCTCGGGACAGTCCTCTTGGGTGGTTACGCAGTATTTT. This sequence encodes CASSSGQSSWVVTQYF. V and J are TRBV28 and TRBJ2-3; 7 positions agree with TRBD1. With V trimmed by 6 bases and J by 8 bases, 17 bases remained unmatched. This CDR3 spans 16 amino acids. Germline loops: CDR1 MDHEN, CDR2 SYDVKM.

This clonotype was detected a few times. This chain uses TRBV19 with TRBJ2-1; 10 bases fit TRBD2. The CDR3 length is 12 residues. The germline CDR1 and CDR2 sequences are LNHDA and SQIVND (reference sequence). The V and J ends lost 7 bases and 7 bases, in that order; junction bases with no gene match: 1. CDR3 protein: CASKAGGNEQFF. DNA of the CDR3: TGTGCCAGTAAAGCGGGAGGGAATGAGCAGTTCTTC.

This clonotype has a count of ten or more. V usage is TRBV7-9 and J usage is TRBJ1-4; D not certain. Germline values: CDR1 SEHNR, CDR2 FQNEAQ (reference sequence). Between the trimmed V and J ends, which lost 8 bases and 7 bases, there was a span of 14 bases. The CDR3 has 13 amino acids. CDR3 DNA: TGTGCCAGCCGGGGAGGGCGAGGTGAAAAACTGTTTTTT. Amino acids: CASRGGRGEKLFF.

CDR3 region: CSAVAGTLHGYTF. CDR3 bases: TGCAGTGCTGTTGCCGGGACACTCCATGGCTACACCTTC. This chain connects TRBV20-1 to TRBJ1-2, with a possible D match to TRBD1 (6 bases). The germline CDR1 and CDR2 sequences are DFQATT and SNEGSKA (reference sequence). V was shortened by 5 bases and J by 6 bases, with 16 bases between the two germline ends. This CDR3 has 13 amino acids.

This clonotype has a count of ten or more. V and J are TRBV28 and TRBJ1-2; D is perhaps TRBD1 (6 bases). The germline V gene has CDR1 MDHEN and CDR2 SYDVKM. Trimming left V 1 base short and J 5 bases short, with 11 bases between. This CDR3 is 14 amino acids long. CDR3 residues: CASSLSHTGYGYTF. The CDR3 DNA follows: TGTGCCAGCAGTTTATCGCACACAGGGTATGGCTACACCTTC.

V is TRBV18 and J is TRBJ2-7, with D maybe TRBD1 (5 bases). The CDR3 consists of 14 residues. The V gene's germline CDR1 is KGHSH and CDR2 LQKENI. Trimming took 2 bases from V and 4 from J, leaving 12 bases between them. This CDR3 reads CASSPKGRGYEQYF. The CDR3 coding sequence is TGTGCCAGCTCACCAAAAGGTAGGGGATACGAGCAGTACTTC.

J is TRBJ2-2 and V is TRBV29-1; the D is unclear. V was trimmed by 4 bases and J by 3 bases, leaving 12 bases between them. CDR1 SQVTM and CDR2 ANQGSEA come from the germline V gene. The CDR3 has 14 residues. CDR3 loop: CSVVGRKDTGELFF. CDR3 DNA: TGCAGCGTTGTTGGCCGGAAGGACACCGGGGAGCTGTTTTTT.

This clonotype was picked up many times. V is TRBV7-2 and J is TRBJ2-3, with D possibly TRBD2 on 6 matching bases. This CDR3 is built from 16 residues. Germline lookup yields CDR1 SGHTA and CDR2 FQGNSA. Trimming pared 5 bases from V and 0 bases from J, leaving 15 bases between. Written as DNA, the CDR3 is TGTGCCAGCAGCCGCGTGGCGGGAACTAGCACAGATACGCAGTATTTT. Protein sequence: CASSRVAGTSTDTQYF.

J is TRBJ2-2 and V is TRBV27; TRBD1 matches 10 bases. CDR1 MNHEY and CDR2 SMNVEV come from the germline V gene (reference sequence). V was pared by 6 bases and J by 4 bases, with 8 bases of the junction left unmatched. This CDR3 region has 16 residues. CDR3 protein: CASSPLRDRGTGELFF. CDR3 sequence (DNA): TGTGCCAGCAGCCCCCTAAGGGACAGGGGCACCGGGGAGCTGTTTTTT.

In DNA, the CDR3 is TGCGCCAGCAGCCAAGAGTCGGGAAGTGAGACCCAGTACTTC. Amino acid sequence: CASSQESGSETQYF. This chain joins TRBV4-1 and TRBJ2-5; a weak D match, TRBD2 (5 bases). CDR1 is MGHRA and CDR2 is YSYEKL in the germline V gene. The CDR3 length is 14 residues. The germline V and J ends were trimmed by 0 bases and 5 bases, with 10 bases remaining between them.

This clonotype has more than one count but fewer than ten. This chain connects TRBV7-9 to TRBJ2-6; no definite D call. Germline lookup yields CDR1 SEHNR and CDR2 FQNEAQ (reference sequence). This CDR3 spans 16 amino acids. With 7 bases removed from V and 0 bases from J, the gap between germline ends came to 13 bases. The CDR3 loop reads CASNQLPSSGANVLTF. The CDR3 DNA reads TGTGCCAGCAATCAACTTCCTTCCTCTGGGGCCAACGTCCTGACTTTC. The whole variable domain, filled in from reference TRBV7-9 and TRBJ2-6, reads DTGVSQNPRHKITKRGQNVTFRCDPISEHNRLYWYRQTLGQGPEFLTYFQNEAQLEKSRLLSDRFSAERPKGSFSTLEIQRTEQGDSAMYLCASNQLPSSGANVLTFGAGSRLTVL.

This clonotype was observed a handful of times. The chain carries TRBV7-3 and TRBJ2-7, with D hard to call. This CDR3 contains 13 residues. V was shortened by 1 base and J by 0 bases, with 4 bases between the two germline ends. The germline V gene has CDR1 SGHTA and CDR2 FQGTGA. The CDR3 region is CASSLKLSYEQYF. CDR3 coding DNA: TGTGCCAGCAGCTTAAAACTCTCCTACGAGCAGTACTTC.

The CDR3 DNA reads TGCGCCAGCAGCACCGGGGCTATCAGCTCCTACAATGAGCAGTTCTTC. Translation: CASSTGAISSYNEQFF. The rearrangement uses TRBV5-1 and TRBJ2-1, with D perhaps given as TRBD1 or TRBD2 (5 bases each). CDR3 length: 16 residues. Germline CDR1 and CDR2: SGHRS and YFSETQ. The V end lost 4 bases, the J end lost 0 bases, and 14 bases lay between the germline ends.

This clonotype was seen repeatedly, ten times or more. The J gene is TRBJ1-2, the V gene TRBV3-1, with 7 bases that match TRBD1. There are 16 residues in the CDR3. CDR1 is LGHDT and CDR2 is YNNKEL in the germline V gene (reference sequence). V was pared by 3 bases and J by 5 bases, with 12 bases of the junction left unmatched. In DNA, the CDR3 is TGTGCCAGCAGCCACAAAAGTCCCGGGACAGTTTATGGCTACACCTTC. It codes for CASSHKSPGTVYGYTF.

This clonotype was picked up a small number of times. The genes are TRBV7-8 and TRBJ2-2; a weak D match, TRBD2 (6 bases). CDR1 is SGHVS, CDR2 FQNEAQ, per germline. This CDR3 spans 14 amino acids. V lost 5 bases to trimming and J lost 7 bases, with 14 bases between them. The CDR3 protein is CASSPTSYSGELFF. CDR3 DNA sequence: TGTGCCAGCAGCCCTACTAGCTACAGCGGGGAGCTGTTTTTT.

J is TRBJ1-5 and V is TRBV7-3; 12 nucleotides match TRBD1. From germline, CDR1 is SGHTA and CDR2 FQGTGA. V lost 2 bases and J lost 7; bases outside the gene matches: 6. The CDR3 covers 16 residues. The CDR3 spells CASSLGGQGARQPQHF. The CDR3 bases are TGTGCCAGCAGCTTAGGGGGACAGGGGGCAAGACAGCCCCAGCATTTT.

A word on this clonotype: This sequence may be a read error, since a much larger clone differs from it by one base. V gene TRBV28 combines with J gene TRBJ1-5; 10 nucleotides agree with TRBD1. V lost 5 bases to trimming and J lost 6 bases; unmatched junction nucleotides: 13. The length of the CDR3 is 17 residues. From germline, CDR1 is MDHEN and CDR2 SYDVKM. The CDR3 bases are TGTGCCAGCAGTGATCCGCTAGACCGGGACAGGGGTCAGCCCCAGCATTTT. Amino acids: CASSDPLDRDRGQPQHF.